The following is a TCR beta chain sequence with its context. This sample is drawn from a study of monozygotic twins with inflammatory bowel disease. Germline lookup yields CDR1 MDHEN and CDR2 SYDVKM. The length of the CDR3 is 15 residues. TCR libraries were prepared from 3,500 to 4,000 ng total RNA each. Eight distinct reactions (per sample) were used to make the cDNA. TCRdb re-called the 5' RACE reads; one entry per CDR3 protein, DNA not given. The table lists about 330,000 distinct CDR3 sequences. This chain joins TRBV28 and TRBJ2-1. Sequencing used blood. The receptor comes from a human donor with ulcerative colitis or Crohn's disease, or a healthy co-twin of an affected twin (not recorded which). CDR3 sequence: CASSLDPSSYNEQFF.